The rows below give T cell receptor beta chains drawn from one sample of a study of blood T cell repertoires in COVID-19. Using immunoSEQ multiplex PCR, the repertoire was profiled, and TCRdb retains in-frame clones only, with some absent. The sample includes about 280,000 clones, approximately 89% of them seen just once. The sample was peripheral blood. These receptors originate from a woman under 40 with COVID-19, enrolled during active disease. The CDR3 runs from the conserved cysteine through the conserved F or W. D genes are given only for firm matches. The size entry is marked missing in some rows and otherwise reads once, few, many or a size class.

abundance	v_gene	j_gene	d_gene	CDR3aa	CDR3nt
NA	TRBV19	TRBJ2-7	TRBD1	CASSPGQGDYEQYF	TGTGCCAGTAGCCCCGGACAGGGAGACTACGAGCAGTACTTC
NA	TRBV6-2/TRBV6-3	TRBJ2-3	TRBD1	CASSSPPGTVHGADTQYF	TGTGCCAGCAGTTCTCCACCGGGGACAGTACATGGGGCAGATACGCAGTATTTT
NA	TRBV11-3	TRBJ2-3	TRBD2	CASSLGRAGGSTDTQYF	TGTGCCAGCAGCTTAGGGCGCGCGGGGGGGAGCACAGATACGCAGTATTTT
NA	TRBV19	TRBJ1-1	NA	CASRTLGTEAFF	TGTGCCAGTAGGACGCTAGGAACTGAAGCTTTCTTT
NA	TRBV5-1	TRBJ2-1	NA	CASSPTGWGGPGNEQFF	TGCGCCAGCAGCCCGACGGGTTGGGGGGGCCCGGGCAATGAGCAGTTCTTC
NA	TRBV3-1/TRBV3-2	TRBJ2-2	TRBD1	CASSQGTGGAGELFF	TGTGCCAGCAGCCAGGGGACAGGGGGTGCCGGGGAGCTGTTTTTT
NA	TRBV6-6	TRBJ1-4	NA	CASSYQETNEKLFF	TGTGCCAGCAGTTACCAGGAAACTAATGAAAAACTGTTTTTT
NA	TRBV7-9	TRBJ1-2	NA	CASSLVGAPGYTF	TGTGCCAGCAGCTTAGTAGGGGCCCCTGGCTACACCTTC
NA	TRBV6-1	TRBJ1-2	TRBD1	CASSEEVRTGYGYTF	TGTGCCAGCAGTGAGGAAGTTAGGACAGGGTATGGCTACACCTTC
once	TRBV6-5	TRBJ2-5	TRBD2	CASSPGGARQETQYF	TGTGCCAGCAGTCCCGGGGGGGCCCGGCAGGAGACCCAGTACTTC
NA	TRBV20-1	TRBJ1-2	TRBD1	CSASYRGGPSGYTF	TGCAGTGCTAGTTACAGGGGGGGCCCTAGTGGCTACACCTTC
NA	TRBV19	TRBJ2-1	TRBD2	CASSISHSGGYNEQFF	TGTGCCAGTAGTATCTCCCATAGCGGGGGCTACAATGAGCAGTTCTTC
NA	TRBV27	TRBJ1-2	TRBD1	CATGRGQGYYGYTF	TGTGCCACTGGGCGGGGACAGGGTTACTATGGCTACACCTTC
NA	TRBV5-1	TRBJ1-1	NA	CASSPLRGNTEAFF	TGCGCCAGCAGCCCACTCAGGGGAAACACTGAAGCTTTCTTT
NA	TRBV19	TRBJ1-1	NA	CASSIHAGMNTEAFF	TGTGCCAGTAGTATTCACGCAGGGATGAACACTGAAGCTTTCTTT
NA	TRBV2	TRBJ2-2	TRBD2	CASGLTSGEVGELFF	TGTGCCAGCGGCCTCACTAGCGGGGAAGTCGGGGAGCTGTTTTTT
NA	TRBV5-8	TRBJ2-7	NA	CASSLVPQGMNYEQYF	TGTGCCAGCAGCTTGGTTCCGCAGGGGATGAACTACGAGCAGTACTTC
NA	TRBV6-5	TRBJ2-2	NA	CASSPLNTGELFF	TGTGCCAGCAGTCCCTTGAACACCGGGGAGCTGTTTTTT
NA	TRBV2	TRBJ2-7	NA	CASSDQGQRSYEQYF	TGTGCCAGCAGTGACCAGGGGCAGCGGAGCTACGAGCAGTACTTC
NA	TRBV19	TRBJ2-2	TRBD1	CASSRRTGGNTGELFF	TGTGCCAGTAGTCGCCGGACAGGGGGCAACACCGGGGAGCTGTTTTTT
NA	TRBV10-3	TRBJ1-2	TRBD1	CATATGGWNYGYTF	TGTGCCACCGCGACAGGGGGTTGGAACTATGGCTACACCTTC
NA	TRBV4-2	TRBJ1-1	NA	CASSQDRMNTEAFF	TGTGCCAGCAGCCAAGACAGGATGAACACTGAAGCTTTCTTT
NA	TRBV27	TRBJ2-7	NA	CASKDGIGPYEQYF	TGTGCCAGCAAAGACGGGATCGGGCCCTACGAGCAGTACTTC
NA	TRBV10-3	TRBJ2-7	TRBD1	CAISESDRVGGEQYF	TGTGCCATCAGTGAGTCGGACAGGGTCGGGGGCGAGCAGTACTTC
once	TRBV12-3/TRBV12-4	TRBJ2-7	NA	CASKGGETNEQYF	TGTGCCAGCAAGGGGGGGGAGACGAACGAGCAGTACTTC
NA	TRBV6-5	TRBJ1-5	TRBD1	CASRRTQGQPQHF	TGTGCCAGCAGAAGGACACAGGGGCAGCCCCAGCATTTT
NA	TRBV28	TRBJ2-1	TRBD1	CASMTGNYNEQFF	TGTGCCAGCATGACAGGGAACTACAATGAGCAGTTCTTC
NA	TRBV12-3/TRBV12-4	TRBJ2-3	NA	CASSPQAVNTQYF	TGTGCCAGCAGCCCCCAGGCAGTCAATACGCAGTATTTT
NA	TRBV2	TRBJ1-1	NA	CASTADFSEAFF	TGTGCCAGCACTGCGGACTTTTCTGAAGCTTTCTTT
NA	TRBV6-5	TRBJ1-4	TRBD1	CASRMDRGLEKLFF	TGTGCCAGCAGGATGGACAGGGGGCTTGAAAAACTGTTTTTT
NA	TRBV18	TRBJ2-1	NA	CASSPMQLRASYNEQFF	TGTGCCAGCTCACCAATGCAGCTGAGGGCCTCCTACAATGAGCAGTTCTTC
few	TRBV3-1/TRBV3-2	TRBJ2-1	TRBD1	CASSLTGTGYNEQFF	TGTGCCAGCAGTCTTACCGGGACAGGTTACAATGAGCAGTTCTTC
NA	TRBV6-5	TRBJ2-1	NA	CASQGADEQFF	TGTGCCAGCCAAGGGGCCGATGAGCAGTTCTTC